The clone carrying this T cell receptor (beta chain) occurred many times. The antigen is not known. The entry originates in a study of metastatic and nonmetastatic thyroid tumors. Whole-study findings and limits: TCR beta diversity was reportedly significantly higher in malignant thyroid tumors than benign nodules, in blood and tumor.

Thyroid surgery was preceded by no treatment in any patient. TCRdb reprocessed the PCR reads via MiXCR. The sample records over 30,000 clones, roughly a sixth being singletons. The sequenced sample consisted of blood. The clonotype comes from a male donor with papillary thyroid cancer or a benign thyroid nodule (not recorded which). Some clones in this sample may be carry-over from other donors' samples.

The CDR3 DNA reads as TGTGCCAGCAGCCGCGGGGGAATTAGATACTTC. Translated: CASSRGGIRYF. The J gene is TRBJ2-4, the V gene TRBV4-2; TRBD2 matches at 7 bases. Trimming cost V 4 bases and J 16 bases; bases outside gene matches: 7. This CDR3 spans 11 amino acids. Germline loops: CDR1 LGHNA, CDR2 YNFKEQ.